This T cell receptor (beta chain) was recorded in a study of OX40 agonist ivuxolimab in advanced cancers. Background on the study: Ivuxolimab, an agonist antibody against OX40 (CD134), was given to patients. Intravenous ivuxolimab at 0.01 to 10 mg/kg was given to patients every 2 weeks.

The germline gives CDR1 SNHLY, CDR2 FYNNEI. CDR3 size: 13 residues. V lost 8 bases and J lost 0, with 7 bases in between. Libraries were prepared by immunoSEQ multiplex PCR; TCRdb keeps only in-frame clonotypes and omits some of them. The data show roughly 69,000 clones, under 95% seen once. The origin of this receptor is an adult with an advanced solid tumor such as melanoma, head and neck, liver or kidney cancer. The chain carries TRBV2 and TRBJ1-4; D not resolved. The input for sequencing was CD4+ or CD8+ T cells sorted from blood, taken in a trial of the OX40 agonist ivuxolimab. The CDR3 nucleotides read TGTGCCAGCGGCAAAACAACTAATGAAAAACTGTTTTTT. Translating gives CASGKTTNEKLFF.